Following are 14 T cell receptor beta chains from one sample sequenced in a study of control samples from healthy donors and cancer patients. The protocol was immunoSEQ multiplex PCR, while the TCRdb copy is restricted to in-frame clones and leaves out a portion. This sample has about 75,000 clones, with roughly 80% found just once. Sequenced material: blood. The receptors originated from a man aged 45-60 years in good health.

This clone was observed a single time. This chain links TRBV24-1 with TRBJ2-7; D gene ambiguous. Germline V gene sequence: CDR1 KGHDR, CDR2 SFDVKD. CDR3 size: 11 residues. The V end was cut by 5 bases, the J end by 3 bases, with 4 bases between. The CDR3 DNA follows: TGTGCCACCAGTGTGGGCTACGAGCAGTACTTC. It encodes CATSVGYEQYF.

CDR3 amino acids: CASTVSGSSYEQYF. The CDR3 coding sequence is TGTGCCAGCACCGTGTCGGGCAGCTCCTACGAGCAGTACTTC. V usage is TRBV28 and J usage is TRBJ2-7; no reliable D call. The CDR3 runs to 14 residues. CDR1 and CDR2 from the germline V gene are MDHEN and SYDVKM. The ends were cut back, 7 bases at V and 0 bases at J, with 13 bases in the middle.

The V call is TRBV29-1, the J call TRBJ2-1; TRBD2 matches 7 bases. Germline V gene data show CDR1 as SQVTM and CDR2 as ANQGSEA. CDR3 length: 16 amino acids. V dropped 0 bases and J dropped 5; count of bases not matched to a gene: 10. CDR3 sequence: CSVEDGVRESHNEQFF. DNA for the CDR3: TGCAGCGTTGAAGATGGGGTGCGGGAGTCCCACAATGAGCAGTTCTTC.

This rearrangement joins TRBV24-1 to TRBJ2-5; 8 bases map to TRBD2. The trim removed 3 bases at V and 3 bases at J, leaving 5 bases unmatched. The length of the CDR3 is 15 residues. Germline V gives CDR1 KGHDR, CDR2 SFDVKD. This chain's CDR3 is CATSDAGTSKETQYF. CDR3 nucleotides: TGTGCCACCAGTGATGCCGGGACTAGTAAAGAGACCCAGTACTTC.

In its sample, this clone was seen once. The chain joins TRBV5-5 to TRBJ2-7; TRBD1 or TRBD2 may be the D gene (5 bases each). Germline lookup yields CDR1 SGHKS and CDR2 YYEKEE (reference sequence). V dropped 7 bases and J dropped 4 bases, with 18 bases sitting between them. The CDR3 contains 14 residues. The CDR3 sequence is CASAHGVGVYEQYF. The CDR3 DNA reads TGTGCCAGCGCTCACGGGGTAGGGGTATACGAGCAGTACTTC.

The rearrangement links TRBV12-5 to TRBJ2-7, with TRBD1 identical over 7 bases. This CDR3 has 14 residues. The ends lost 7 bases at V and 2 bases at J; junction bases unmatched: 8. Germline V gene lookup returns CDR1 LGHNT and CDR2 FRNRAP. The CDR3 spells CASARPGTAYEQYF. CDR3 DNA sequence: TGTGCTAGTGCCAGGCCCGGGACAGCCTACGAGCAGTACTTC.

This chain uses TRBV7-9 with TRBJ1-3; D call uncertain. The V and J ends lost 10 bases and 0 bases respectively, with 10 bases between them. There are 13 residues in the CDR3. Germline V lookup: CDR1 SEHNR, CDR2 FQNEAQ (reference sequence). CDR3 in amino acids: CATDEGSGNTIYF. The DNA for the CDR3 is TGTGCCACCGATGAGGGCTCTGGAAACACCATATATTTT.

This chain connects TRBV3-1 (or the pseudogene TRBV3-2) to TRBJ2-5, with D unresolved. This CDR3 contains 11 residues. Deletions cut 4 bases from V and 5 bases from J, with 5 bases between. Germline lookup yields CDR1 LGHDT and CDR2 YNNKEL (reference sequence). Written as DNA, the CDR3 is TGTGCCAGCAGCCGGAGTGAGACCCAGTACTTC. Its protein product is CASSRSETQYF.

This chain links TRBV19 with TRBJ2-1; D may be TRBD2 (6 bases). Trimming left V 6 bases short and J 0 bases short, with 21 bases between. The germline gives CDR1 LNHDA, CDR2 SQIVND (reference sequence). This CDR3 has 18 residues. This CDR3 reads CASSQDYAGRISYNEQFF. The CDR3 DNA reads as TGTGCCAGTAGCCAGGACTACGCCGGCCGAATCTCCTACAATGAGCAGTTCTTC.

The genes are TRBV7-6 and TRBJ2-2; the D is unclear. The CDR3 has 15 residues. V was shortened by 2 bases and J by 1 base, with 8 bases between the two germline ends. From germline, CDR1 is SGHVS and CDR2 FNYEAQ. The DNA for the CDR3 is TGTGCCAGCAGCTTATCCCCAGAGAACACCGGGGAGCTGTTTTTT. It specifies CASSLSPENTGELFF.

This clone was seen a handful of times. The chain joins TRBV5-6 to TRBJ2-5; D is possibly TRBD1 or TRBD2 (5 bases each). This CDR3 contains 17 residues. Between the trimmed V and J ends, which lost 0 bases and 5 bases, there was a span of 20 bases. CDR1 is SGHDT and CDR2 is YYEEEE in the germline V gene. As DNA, the CDR3 is TGTGCCAGCAGCTTGGTAAAACGCGGACGGGACCGCGAGACCCAGTACTTC. Its translation: CASSLVKRGRDRETQYF.

The chain joins TRBV11-3 to TRBJ1-6, with D unclear. The V gene's germline CDR1 is SGHNT and CDR2 YENEEA. V was trimmed by 1 base and J by 6 bases, leaving 4 bases between them. The CDR3 loop spans 13 amino acids. Here the CDR3 DNA reads TGTGCCAGCAGCTTAGCGCTTAATTCACCCCTCCACTTT. It translates to CASSLALNSPLHF.

The chain carries TRBV5-6 and TRBJ2-7, with 11 positions matching TRBD2. CDR1 and CDR2 (germline): SGHDT, YYEEEE. V trimming: 4 bases; J trimming: 2 bases; junction bases outside the gene matches: 5. This CDR3 has 15 residues. The chain's CDR3 is CASSTGTSGAYEQYF. The CDR3 DNA reads TGTGCCAGCAGCACTGGGACTAGCGGAGCCTACGAGCAGTACTTC. The variable domain in full, completed from reference TRBV5-6 and TRBJ2-7, reads DAGVTQSPTHLIKTRGQQVTLRCSPKSGHDTVSWYQQALGQGPQFIFQYYEEEERQRGNFPDRFSGHQFPNYSSELNVNALLLGDSALYLCASSTGTSGAYEQYFGPGTRLTVT.

The V gene is TRBV20-1, the J gene TRBJ1-4; D unclear. V was pared by 3 bases and J by 4 bases, with 9 bases between. The CDR3 spans 13 residues. CDR1 and CDR2 (germline): DFQATT, SNEGSKA (reference sequence). Here the CDR3 DNA reads TGCAGTGCTAGTCACAGCCATAATGAAAAACTGTTTTTT. Protein sequence: CSASHSHNEKLFF.